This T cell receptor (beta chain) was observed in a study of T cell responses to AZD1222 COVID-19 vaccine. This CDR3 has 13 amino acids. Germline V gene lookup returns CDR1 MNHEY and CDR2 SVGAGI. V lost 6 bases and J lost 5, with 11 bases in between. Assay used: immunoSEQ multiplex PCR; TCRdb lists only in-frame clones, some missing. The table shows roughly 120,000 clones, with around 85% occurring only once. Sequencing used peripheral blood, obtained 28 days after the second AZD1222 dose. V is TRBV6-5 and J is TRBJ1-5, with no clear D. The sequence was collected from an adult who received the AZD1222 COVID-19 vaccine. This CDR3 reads CASRISQYQPQHF. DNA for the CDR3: TGTGCCAGCAGGATCTCCCAGTATCAGCCCCAGCATTTT.